The sequence of this T cell receptor beta chain was determined in a study of blood T cell repertoires in COVID-19 (dated by TCRdb to 2018 to 2021). Study-wide context: The collaborator samples originated in the United States, Italy and Spain and spanned the acute and convalescent phases of COVID-19. Where available, HLA class I and class II types were taken from metadata supplied by the sample provider and were not determined by assay-based typing. Samples came from the ongoing ImmuneRACE study (first 160 participants) plus 1,254 subjects from 6 global collaborators. The material from the prospective study consisted of cDNA or gDNA derived from T cells, B-cell-depleted T cells, or PBMCs. A freely available public database, intended as a resource for researchers studying the immune response to SARS-CoV-2, is where the repertoires were released. Nearly every sample came with metadata listing a de-identified subject ID, COVID-19 status, age in years and sex. The dataset comprised deeply sampled blood TCRbeta repertoires from subjects exposed to, actively infected with, or recovered from COVID-19. Broader findings and caveats from the paper: Clinical and demographic metadata were provided uncurated, with the amount varying by source and participant.

CDR1 and CDR2, looked up from the germline V gene, are SNHLY and FYNNEI. Its CDR3 holds 16 amino acids, cysteine through phenylalanine. Left in the record is the CDR3 DNA by itself, 48 bases read in frame from the first base. At one collaborating source in Seattle, patients were enrolled during active infection and were followed longitudinally through the course of disease. Whole blood was collected in K2EDTA tubes by collaborating institutions according to the institutions' own protocols. For TCRbeta analysis, collaborator samples were shipped as frozen whole blood, as isolated PBMCs, or as DNA extracted from either sample type. A remark on this clone: Its antigen is unknown. One junction end disagrees with the germline gene, perhaps due to a read error.

TCRbeta CDR3 regions were amplified from genomic DNA by means of the immunoSEQ Assay, a bias-controlled multiplex PCR. From the authors' description of their analysis: The number of nucleated cells in each sample was estimated by amplification of reference gene primers within the assay. Sequence reads were collapsed and filtered to measure the absolute abundance of every unique TCRbeta CDR3 rearrangement. For each sample, productive Simpson clonality was calculated by taking the square root of Simpson's diversity index across productive rearrangements. TCRdb limited this immuneACCESS table to in-frame rearrangements with V and J called. A share of clones is missing; checked studies link under half to unresolved V genes, and the rest is unexplained. The DNA gave D and trimming, while V, J and clone size come from that table. The sample table lists 150,000 or so clones, 70% to 85% of them with a count of one. Of the sample, around 7% is held by the ten largest clones.

The clonotype was recovered from a woman in her forties with COVID-19, enrolled during active disease. The rearrangement combines TRBV2 with TRBJ1-3, with no confident D gene call. Sequencing input: peripheral blood. The nucleotide sequence is given as TGTGCCAGCAGGGAAGTCAGGTCGAGCTCTGGAAACACCATATATTTT. This yields the protein CASREVRSSSGNTIYF.